The rows below give T cell receptor beta chains drawn from one sample of a study of cytomegalovirus exposure and HLA in healthy donors. Data came from immunoSEQ multiplex PCR; TCRdb stores just in-frame clones and leaves some out. The sample includes about 97,000 clones, 65% to 85% of them seen just once. Sequenced sample: PBMCs. These receptors came from a man aged 45-60 years in good health and CMV-seronegative. The CDR3 runs from the conserved cysteine through the conserved F or W. A D gene is named only where the DNA matches it firmly. Size is omitted from some rows. Given values are once, few, many or a class for expanded clones.

abundance	v_gene	j_gene	len	d_gene	CDR3aa	CDR3nt
NA	TRBV2	TRBJ1-2	13	TRBD1	CASTTQESGGGTF	TGTGCCAGCACGACGCAGGAATCAGGGGGTGGAACCTTC
once	TRBV11-2	TRBJ2-1	15	NA	CASSRDSNPYNEQFF	TGTGCCAGCAGCAGGGACTCGAATCCTTACAATGAGCAGTTCTTC
few	TRBV7-2	TRBJ2-7	14	NA	CASSLVANSYEQYF	TGTGCCAGCAGCTTAGTAGCGAACTCCTACGAGCAGTACTTC
NA	TRBV6-1	TRBJ2-3	15	TRBD2	CASSPLAASTDTQYF	TGTGCCAGCAGTCCTCTAGCGGCTAGCACAGATACGCAGTATTTT
NA	TRBV4-3	TRBJ2-7	17	NA	CASSQSGDTREFYEQYF	TGCGCCAGCAGCCAAAGCGGAGACACGAGGGAGTTCTACGAGCAGTACTTC
NA	TRBV19	TRBJ2-7	13	NA	CAVGTRDSYEQYF	TGTGCCGTCGGGACACGAGACTCCTACGAGCAGTACTTC
NA	TRBV11-2	TRBJ1-1	15	TRBD1	CASSAAGTANTEAFF	TGTGCCAGCAGCGCGGCCGGGACAGCCAACACTGAAGCTTTCTTT
few	TRBV28	TRBJ1-1	13	NA	CASRLDGNTEAFF	TGTGCCAGCCGACTTGACGGGAACACTGAAGCTTTCTTT
NA	TRBV6-1	TRBJ1-3	12	NA	CASSNGGNTIYF	TGTGCCAGCAGCAATGGGGGGAACACCATATATTTT
NA	TRBV2	TRBJ1-2	14	TRBD1	CASSVVDRGYGYTF	TGTGCCAGCAGTGTCGTGGACAGGGGATATGGCTACACCTTC